This T cell receptor (beta chain) was recorded in a study of T cell responses to AZD1222 COVID-19 vaccine. General study results and limits: Breadth and depth of Spike-specific TCRs rose after two AZD1222 doses. Donors were chiefly white British, with a greater number of females, and clonal diversity was perhaps underestimated.

Assay used: immunoSEQ multiplex PCR; TCRdb lists only in-frame clones, some missing. The top ten clones hold approximately 3.5% of a sample with roughly 140,000 clones, under 95% of them seen once. A note on this clone: Its specificity is unknown.

The CDR3 extends over 12 amino acids. CDR1 and CDR2 from the germline V gene are LNHDA and SQIVND (reference sequence). V lost 9 bases to trimming and J lost 5 bases; unmatched junction nucleotides: 6. The specimen was peripheral blood, collected 28 days after the second AZD1222 dose. This receptor was taken from an adult who received the AZD1222 COVID-19 vaccine. The chain combines TRBV19 with TRBJ1-1, with 7 positions matching TRBD1. The CDR3 region is CARRGLGTEAFF. The CDR3 DNA reads TGTGCCAGAAGGGGGCTGGGAACTGAAGCTTTCTTT.